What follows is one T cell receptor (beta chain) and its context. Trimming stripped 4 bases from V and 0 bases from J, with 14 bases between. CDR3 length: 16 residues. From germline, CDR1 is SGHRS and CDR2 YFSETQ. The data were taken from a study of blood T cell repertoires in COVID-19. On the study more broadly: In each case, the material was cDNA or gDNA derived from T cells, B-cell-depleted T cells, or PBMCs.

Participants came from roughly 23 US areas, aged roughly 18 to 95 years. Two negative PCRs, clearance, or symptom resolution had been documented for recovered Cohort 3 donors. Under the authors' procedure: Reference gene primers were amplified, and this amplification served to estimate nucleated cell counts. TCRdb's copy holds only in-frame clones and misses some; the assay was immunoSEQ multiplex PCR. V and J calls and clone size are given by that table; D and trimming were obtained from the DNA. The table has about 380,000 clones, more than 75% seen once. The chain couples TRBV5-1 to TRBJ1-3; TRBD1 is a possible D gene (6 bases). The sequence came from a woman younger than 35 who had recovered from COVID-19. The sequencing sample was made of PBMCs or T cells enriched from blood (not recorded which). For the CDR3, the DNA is TGCGCCAGCAGCCAGACAGGTGGAAACTCTGGAAACACCATATATTTT. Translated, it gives CASSQTGGNSGNTIYF.